What follows are 5 T cell receptor beta chains derived from one specimen sequenced in a study of blood T cell repertoires in COVID-19 (dated by TCRdb to 2020 to 2022). The library was produced with the immunoSEQ multiplex PCR assay. In its TCRdb copy, this immuneACCESS table keeps in-frame sequences only and misses some clones. Where compared with another copy, unresolved V genes explain less than half of these, and the others have no known cause. This sample comprises approximately 130,000 clones, around nine tenths of them detected only once. Of the sample, 2% to 2.5% falls within the top ten clones. The sequencing sample was made of peripheral blood. The origin of the receptors is a woman aged 45-59 years with acute or convalescent COVID-19.

This chain connects TRBV11-2 to TRBJ1-5, with D perhaps matching TRBD1 (6 bases). Trimming shortened V by 5 bases and J by 0 bases, and 8 bases separated the two germline ends. The CDR3 sequence is 14 residues long. Germline assignment: CDR1 SGHAT and CDR2 FQNNGV. The CDR3 sequence: CASSRGTSNQPQHF. The DNA for the CDR3 is TGTGCCAGCAGCAGGGGGACTAGCAATCAGCCCCAGCATTTT.

The chain links TRBV30 to TRBJ2-7; D is ambiguous. The germline gives CDR1 GTSNPN, CDR2 SVGIG (reference sequence). There are 13 residues in the CDR3. Trimming cost V 0 bases and J 4 bases, with 10 bases left between them. The CDR3 nucleotides are TGTGCCTGGAGTGTGGCGACTCATTACGAGCAGTACTTC. Encoded protein: CAWSVATHYEQYF. Filled out from reference TRBV30 and TRBJ2-7, the complete variable domain reads SQTIHQWPATLVQPVGSPLSLECTVEGTSNPNLYWYRQAAGRGLQLLFYSVGIGQISSEVPQNLSASRPQDRQFILSSKKLLLSDSGFYLCAWSVATHYEQYFGPGTRLTVT.

This chain links TRBV9 with TRBJ2-7; 7 nucleotides align to TRBD1. The V gene's germline CDR1 is SGDLS and CDR2 YYNGEE. CDR3 length equals 15 residues. The V and J ends lost 2 bases and 0 bases, in that order; junction bases with no gene match: 5. CDR3 nucleotides: TGTGCCAGCAGCGTTGGGACAGCGAACTCCTACGAGCAGTACTTC. It translates to CASSVGTANSYEQYF.

This chain uses TRBV19 with TRBJ2-3; possibly TRBD2 for D (6 bases). This CDR3 has 15 residues. Between the trimmed V and J ends, which lost 6 bases and 4 bases, there was a span of 17 bases. CDR1 is LNHDA and CDR2 is SQIVND in the germline V gene (reference sequence). CDR3 nucleotides: TGTGCCAGTAGCATGGACCGACTAGGGGCAGATACGCAGTATTTT. It encodes CASSMDRLGADTQYF.

V gene TRBV6-5 combines with J gene TRBJ2-7; 7 nucleotides match TRBD1. J lost 3 bases, V lost 2 bases, and 4 bases had no gene match. This CDR3 spans 14 amino acids. The germline V gene encodes CDR1 MNHEY and CDR2 SVGAGI. This CDR3 is CASSYADRNYEQYF. The CDR3 DNA is TGTGCCAGCAGTTACGCGGACAGGAACTACGAGCAGTACTTC.